Below, 22 T cell receptor beta chains from the same sample are listed, as sequenced in a study of blood T cell repertoires in COVID-19. The assay was immunoSEQ multiplex PCR, and TCRdb's table has in-frame clones only and misses some. Counted here are about 120,000 clones, about 85% occurring once; the ten biggest clones make up 7.7%. The specimen sequenced was peripheral blood. Receptors originate from a human donor in a cohort sampled during active COVID-19.

The rearrangement uses TRBV29-1 and TRBJ1-2; D perhaps matches TRBD1 (6 bases). The CDR3 contains 15 residues. V gave up 3 bases and J gave up 3 bases, with 17 bases separating them. Germline loops: CDR1 SQVTM, CDR2 ANQGSEA. CDR3 residues: CSVDPRDTDHYGYTF. For the CDR3, the DNA is TGCAGCGTTGATCCCCGGGACACCGATCACTATGGCTACACCTTC.

V is TRBV18 and J is TRBJ2-7; TRBD1 agrees at 9 bases. Trimming removed 0 bases from V and 6 bases from J; junction bases left unmatched: 6. Germline CDR1 reads KGHSH; CDR2 reads LQKENI. The CDR3 consists of 15 residues. The CDR3 region is CASSPPQGQGAEQYF. DNA of the CDR3: TGTGCCAGCTCACCACCTCAGGGACAGGGAGCCGAGCAGTACTTC.

The V call is TRBV5-1, the J call TRBJ2-3; 10 nucleotides line up with TRBD2. CDR1 and CDR2 from the germline V gene are SGHRS and YFSETQ. The J segment lost 5 bases and the V segment lost 4 bases, leaving 10 bases of the junction unmatched. The length of the CDR3 is 16 residues. The CDR3: CASSAEGTSVVDTQYF. CDR3 DNA sequence: TGCGCCAGCAGCGCAGAAGGGACTAGCGTTGTAGATACGCAGTATTTT.

The chain has TRBV6-1 and TRBJ2-5; TRBD1 matches 8 bases. CDR1 MNHNS and CDR2 SASEGT come from the germline V gene. V lost 2 bases to trimming and J lost 2 bases; unmatched junction nucleotides: 4. The CDR3 is 15 residues long. The CDR3 sequence: CASSERRQGQETQYF. The CDR3 nucleotides are TGTGCCAGCAGTGAACGCCGACAGGGGCAAGAGACCCAGTACTTC.

This clone appeared a few times. This rearrangement joins TRBV3-1 (or the pseudogene TRBV3-2) to TRBJ2-3; D gene ambiguous. Per germline, CDR1 LGHDT and CDR2 YNNKEL (reference sequence). The CDR3 spans 12 residues. Trimming cost V 1 base and J 5 bases, with 4 bases left between them. The CDR3 DNA follows: TGTGCCAGCAGCCAAGCGGGAGATACGCAGTATTTT. Encoded protein: CASSQAGDTQYF.

The chain uses TRBV11-1 and TRBJ2-5, with TRBD2 as a possible D gene (6 bases). Trimming stripped 5 bases from V and 1 base from J, with 11 bases between. The CDR3 is made up of 14 amino acids. From germline, CDR1 is SGHAT and CDR2 FQDESV (reference sequence). The CDR3 sequence: CASSLRDFQETQYF. CDR3 nucleotide sequence: TGTGCCAGCAGCCTCCGGGACTTCCAAGAGACCCAGTACTTC. The whole variable domain, remainder taken from reference TRBV11-1 and TRBJ2-5, is EAEVAQSPRYKITEKSQAVAFWCDPISGHATLYWYRQILGQGPELLVQFQDESVVDDSQLPKDRFSAERLKGVDSTLKIQPAELGDSAMYLCASSLRDFQETQYFGPGTRLLVL.

V and J are TRBV10-2 and TRBJ1-3, with D possibly matching TRBD1 (5 bases). Per the germline V gene, CDR1 is WSHSY and CDR2 is SAAADI. The CDR3 is made up of 18 amino acids. Trimming removed 2 bases at V and 1 base at J, with 18 bases between. CDR3 DNA sequence: TGCGCCAGCAGTGAGATCCAGGGAGGGAGTATATCTGGAAACACCATATATTTT. Translating it yields CASSEIQGGSISGNTIYF.

This clone appeared a few times. J is TRBJ1-6 and V is TRBV19, with D possibly being TRBD1 (5 bases). Germline V gives CDR1 LNHDA, CDR2 SQIVND (reference sequence). The CDR3 spans 15 residues. Trimming stripped 4 bases from V and 13 bases from J, with 20 bases between. CDR3 amino acids: CASSSAGEGGFPLHF. The CDR3 region has the DNA TGTGCCAGTAGTAGCGCGGGGGAGGGAGGTTTTCCCCTCCACTTT.

The V and J genes are TRBV6-5 and TRBJ1-1; 10 bases are a match to TRBD1. CDR3 size: 14 residues. Germline CDR1 and CDR2: MNHEY and SVGAGI. The junction had 1 base not matched to a gene; V was cut back by 2 bases and J by 4 bases. The CDR3 here is CASSYGTGVTEAFF. CDR3 in DNA: TGTGCCAGCAGTTACGGGACAGGGGTCACTGAAGCTTTCTTT.

This clone was seen a few times. The chain couples TRBV7-9 to TRBJ1-1; D not resolved. Germline V gene data show CDR1 as SEHNR and CDR2 as FQNEAQ (reference sequence). The CDR3 is 14 residues long. Trimming stripped 5 bases from V and 0 bases from J, with 10 bases between. CDR3 sequence (DNA): TGTGCCAGCAGCCCGAAAAACATGAACACTGAAGCTTTCTTT. Residues: CASSPKNMNTEAFF.

The genes are TRBV19 and TRBJ1-1; D not resolved. Trimming cost V 3 bases and J 1 base, with 6 bases left between them. Germline assignment: CDR1 LNHDA and CDR2 SQIVND (reference sequence). The CDR3 loop spans 13 amino acids. The CDR3 sequence: CASSITRNTEAFF. In nucleotides, the CDR3 is TGTGCCAGTAGTATCACGAGGAACACTGAAGCTTTCTTT.

This chain joins TRBV5-4 and TRBJ1-6; 8 bases are a match to TRBD1. Germline V CDR1 and CDR2: SGHNT, YYREEE (reference sequence). V gave up 2 bases and J gave up 8 bases; unmatched junction bases: 9. CDR3 length equals 16 residues. The chain's CDR3 is CASSLSWDRSYSPLHF. The CDR3 coding sequence is TGTGCCAGCAGCTTAAGTTGGGACAGGTCCTATTCACCCCTCCACTTT.

V and J are TRBV5-5 and TRBJ1-6; the match to TRBD1 covers 7 bases. The germline V gene encodes CDR1 SGHKS and CDR2 YYEKEE (reference sequence). V trimming: 3 bases; J trimming: 12 bases; junction bases outside the gene matches: 6. This CDR3 comprises 13 residues. The CDR3 coding sequence is TGTGCCAGCAGCTGGGACAGACCGGGACCCCTCCACTTT. Encoded protein: CASSWDRPGPLHF.

CDR3 nucleotides: TGCAGTGCTAGTCCTGGGACTAGCGGGGAGAGGGAAAACAATGAGCAGTTCTTC. It specifies CSASPGTSGERENNEQFF. The V call is TRBV20-1, the J call TRBJ2-1; 13 bases line up with TRBD2. Germline CDR1 and CDR2: DFQATT and SNEGSKA (reference sequence). The CDR3 is made up of 18 amino acids. V lost 3 bases, J lost 5 bases, and 13 bases stayed unmatched.

The rearrangement joins TRBV2 to TRBJ1-2; 10 positions match TRBD1. CDR3 length: 14 amino acids. The V gene end was trimmed by 5 bases and the J gene end by 6 bases; junction bases not matched to a gene: 6. Germline V gene data show CDR1 as SNHLY and CDR2 as FYNNEI. CDR3 in DNA: TGTGCCAGCAGTTCCGGGACAGGGGTCCATGGCTACACCTTC. Translating it yields CASSSGTGVHGYTF.

This chain links TRBV6-5 with TRBJ1-4; 8 bases fit TRBD1. Germline assignment: CDR1 MNHEY and CDR2 SVGAGI. The CDR3 has 15 amino acids. J was trimmed by 4 bases and V by 5 bases; bases with no gene match: 6. The CDR3 loop reads CASSPLQGGNEKLFF. The CDR3 nucleotides read TGTGCCAGCAGTCCACTACAGGGGGGTAATGAAAAACTGTTTTTT.

The CDR3 loop reads CASSQDLRNTIYF. For the CDR3, the DNA is TGTGCCAGCAGCCAAGATCTTCGAAACACCATATATTTT. V and J are TRBV4-2 and TRBJ1-3, with no clear D. Germline V lookup: CDR1 LGHNA, CDR2 YNFKEQ. Trimming took 0 bases from V and 5 from J, leaving 5 bases between them. This CDR3 spans 13 amino acids.

The rearrangement joins TRBV11-2 to TRBJ1-1; maybe TRBD1 (6 bases). Germline loops: CDR1 SGHAT, CDR2 FQNNGV. This CDR3 region has 15 residues. V dropped 4 bases and J dropped 6 bases, with 18 bases sitting between them. The CDR3 sequence: CASSSATGIYSEAFF. Here the CDR3 DNA reads TGTGCCAGCAGCTCTGCGACAGGTATTTACTCTGAAGCTTTCTTT.

This rearrangement joins TRBV6-6 to TRBJ1-2, with a possible D match to TRBD1 (6 bases). This CDR3 comprises 14 residues. V was clipped by 7 bases and J by 4 bases, with 16 bases between them. Germline CDR1 is MNHNY and CDR2 is SVGAGI (reference sequence). The CDR3 bases are TGTGCCAGCACAAGACAGGACGCCGGCTATGGCTACACCTTC. Translating gives CASTRQDAGYGYTF.

The rearrangement joins TRBV2 to TRBJ2-1; 8 bases line up with TRBD1. The germline V gene has CDR1 SNHLY and CDR2 FYNNEI. V lost 8 bases, J lost 9 bases, and 12 bases stayed unmatched. CDR3 length: 14 amino acids. In DNA form, the CDR3 reads TGTGCCAGCCGCGGCTACTCAGGGGGCACTGAGCAGTTCTTC. Translated, it gives CASRGYSGGTEQFF.

The rearrangement uses TRBV27 and TRBJ1-1; no reliable D call. CDR1 and CDR2 (germline): MNHEY, SMNVEV (reference sequence). V was clipped by 3 bases and J by 2 bases, with 13 bases between them. The length of the CDR3 is 15 residues. CDR3 region: CASSFIRQTNTEAFF. The DNA of the CDR3 is TGTGCCAGCAGTTTCATCCGCCAGACAAACACTGAAGCTTTCTTT.

The rearrangement links TRBV7-9 to TRBJ2-1, with 10 nucleotides matching TRBD1. J gave up 7 bases and V 4 bases, and 10 bases lay outside the gene matches. Per germline, CDR1 SEHNR and CDR2 FQNEAQ (reference sequence). The CDR3 is 16 residues long. CDR3 sequence (DNA): TGTGCCAGCAGCTCAAGTCGGGGACAGGGGAAAAATGAGCAGTTCTTC. It codes for CASSSSRGQGKNEQFF.